Listed below are T cell receptor beta chains from one sample, sequenced in a study of glioma-infiltrating T cells. TCRdb re-called the multiplex PCR reads with MiXCR, one entry per CDR3 protein. The data show more than 300,000 distinct CDR3 sequences, roughly two fifths seen once. Sequences were obtained from glioma tissue, nonneoplastic brain tissue, or PBMCs (not recorded which). The source of these receptors is a human donor with low-grade glioma or glioblastoma, undergoing nonglioma brain surgery, or in good health (not recorded which). The CDR3 runs from the conserved cysteine through the conserved F or W. Fields, in order: V gene, J gene, D gene, clone size, CDR3 protein, CDR3 DNA. D genes are given only for firm matches. Size is omitted from some rows. Given values are once, few, many or a class for expanded clones.

TRBV15	TRBJ1-1	-	many	CATSTTSERNTEAFF	TGTGCCACCAGCACCACGAGCGAGCGGAACACTGAAGCTTTCTTT
TRBV5-1	TRBJ1-1	TRBD1	few	CASSLRTGVRTEAFF	TGCGCCAGCAGCTTACGGACAGGGGTGAGGACTGAAGCTTTCTTT
TRBV28	TRBJ2-2	TRBD1	-	CASSETGGSAGELFF	TGTGCCAGCAGTGAAACAGGGGGCAGCGCCGGGGAGCTGTTTTTT
TRBV7-6	TRBJ1-1	-	many	CASSLVGGAGTEAFF	TGTGCCAGCAGTTTAGTGGGGGGCGCAGGCACTGAAGCTTTCTTT
TRBV7-2	TRBJ2-7	-	few	CASSRWRGYEQYF	TGTGCCAGCAGCCGCTGGAGAGGGTACGAGCAGTACTTC
TRBV20-1	TRBJ2-5	-	many	CSVSTRRGETQYF	TGCAGTGTTAGTACCCGTCGAGGGGAGACCCAGTACTTC
TRBV6-5	TRBJ1-1	-	many	CASSYSKRGNTEAFF	TGTGCCAGCAGTTACTCGAAACGGGGAAACACTGAAGCTTTCTTT
TRBV28	TRBJ2-3	-	-	CASMEGPSADTQYF	TGTGCCAGCATGGAGGGACCTAGCGCAGATACGCAGTATTTT
TRBV2	TRBJ1-2	-	-	CASSENVARGYTF	TGTGCCAGCAGTGAAAACGTAGCCCGAGGCTACACCTTC
TRBV12-3/TRBV12-4	TRBJ2-7	TRBD2	few	CAVLAGYEDEQYF	TGTGCCGTACTAGCGGGATATGAGGACGAGCAGTACTTC
TRBV4-3	TRBJ1-3	-	-	CAGSPPPGEGNTIYF	TGCGCCGGCAGCCCCCCGCCGGGGGAAGGAAACACCATATATTTT
TRBV4-1	TRBJ2-7	-	-	CASSQEHGSYEQYF	TGCGCCAGCAGCCAAGAGCACGGCTCCTACGAGCAGTACTTC
TRBV7-9	TRBJ2-7	TRBD1	-	CASSLDPGTGSEQYF	TGTGCCAGCAGTTTAGACCCCGGGACAGGGTCCGAGCAGTACTTC
TRBV15	TRBJ2-3	TRBD2	-	CATSSGKRGDTDTQYF	TGTGCCACCAGCTCCGGGAAGCGGGGGGACACAGATACGCAGTATTTT
TRBV6-1	TRBJ1-2	-	-	CASSPQSPGANGYTF	TGTGCCAGCAGTCCCCAGAGTCCGGGGGCGAACGGCTACACCTTC
TRBV6-1	TRBJ1-2	-	-	CASSHARVSAYGYTF	TGTGCCAGCAGCCATGCTAGGGTATCCGCCTATGGCTACACCTTC
TRBV5-4	TRBJ2-1	-	-	CASSRDSPRGEQFF	TGTGCCAGCAGCCGTGACTCCCCGCGGGGTGAGCAGTTCTTC
TRBV20-1	TRBJ1-1	-	-	CSARIVGWTEAFF	TGCAGTGCTAGGATTGTCGGCTGGACTGAAGCTTTCTTT
TRBV28	TRBJ1-3	-	-	CASSPRTLTGNTIYF	TGTGCCAGCAGTCCAAGGACCCTCACTGGAAACACCATATATTTT
TRBV5-5	TRBJ1-1	-	few	CASTYSSNTEAFF	TGTGCCAGCACCTACAGCTCGAACACTGAAGCTTTCTTT
TRBV4-2	TRBJ2-1	TRBD1	-	CASSLRDRGPGEQFF	TGTGCCAGCAGCCTCCGGGACAGGGGGCCCGGTGAGCAGTTCTTC
TRBV6-5	TRBJ2-7	-	-	CASSPYAPRGSYEQYF	TGTGCCAGCAGCCCCTACGCTCCCAGGGGCTCCTACGAGCAGTACTTC
TRBV20-1	TRBJ1-1	-	few	CSARDPSGDAEAFF	TGCAGTGCTAGAGATCCATCTGGGGATGCTGAAGCTTTCTTT
TRBV5-1	TRBJ1-1	-	-	CASRTAEGTEAFF	TGCGCCAGCAGAACGGCGGAGGGCACTGAAGCTTTCTTT
TRBV20-1	TRBJ2-7	-	-	CSAAGTLRGPYEQYF	TGCAGTGCTGCCGGGACCCTCAGGGGTCCCTACGAGCAGTACTTC
TRBV4-1	TRBJ2-7	-	few	CASSQDRNPRTREQYF	TGCGCCAGCAGCCAAGATCGTAACCCAAGGACGCGTGAGCAGTACTTC
TRBV6-1	TRBJ2-2	TRBD2	-	CATLRTSGSSDGELFF	TGTGCCACCCTCAGGACTAGCGGGAGTTCGGACGGGGAGCTGTTTTTT
TRBV7-2	TRBJ2-3	-	-	CASSLGVDTQYF	TGTGCCAGCAGCCTAGGGGTGGATACGCAGTATTTT
TRBV5-1	TRBJ1-1	-	few	CASSLVVDSNTEAFF	TGCGCCAGCAGCTTGGTTGTCGACAGTAACACTGAAGCTTTCTTT
TRBV27	TRBJ2-1	TRBD2	many	CASSFGLAVYNEQFF	TGTGCCAGCAGTTTTGGACTAGCGGTATACAATGAGCAGTTCTTC
TRBV27	TRBJ1-6	-	many	CASSVLGSDSPLHF	TGTGCCAGCAGTGTACTGGGCTCGGATTCACCCCTCCACTTT
TRBV29-1	TRBJ2-7	-	few	CSVEDRGGPGPEYEQYF	TGCAGCGTTGAAGATCGTGGGGGTCCAGGGCCTGAATACGAGCAGTACTTC
TRBV12-5	TRBJ2-1	TRBD2	-	CASGLRLANYNEQFF	TGTGCTAGTGGGCTTCGACTAGCGAACTACAATGAGCAGTTCTTC
TRBV15	TRBJ2-2	TRBD1	few	CATIRGPARGGFGELFF	TGTGCCACCATCAGAGGCCCCGCTAGAGGGGGCTTCGGGGAGCTGTTTTTT
TRBV4-2	TRBJ1-1	-	few	CASSPTNGAATEAFF	TGTGCCAGCAGCCCGACAAACGGGGCGGCCACTGAAGCTTTCTTT
TRBV18	TRBJ2-3	TRBD2	-	CASSPVLAGGHTDTQYF	TGTGCCAGCTCACCCGTACTAGCGGGAGGACACACAGATACGCAGTATTTT
TRBV3-1	TRBJ2-7	-	-	CASSQAGTLSGEQYF	TGTGCCAGCAGCCAAGCCGGGACTCTGTCGGGAGAGCAGTACTTC
TRBV2	TRBJ1-4	-	-	CAGGTRATNEKLFF	TGTGCCGGCGGGACACGTGCAACTAATGAAAAACTGTTTTTT
TRBV5-5	TRBJ2-3	-	-	CASSPTSREYRDTQYF	TGTGCCAGCAGCCCTACTAGTCGGGAGTACCGAGATACGCAGTATTTT
TRBV18	TRBJ1-3	-	-	CASSRLQDESSGNTIYF	TGTGCCAGCTCACGACTACAGGACGAGAGCTCTGGAAACACCATATATTTT
TRBV2	TRBJ1-3	-	-	CASSNPRVLSSGNTIYF	TGTGCCAGCAGTAACCCCCGGGTCCTAAGCTCTGGAAACACCATATATTTT
TRBV18	TRBJ2-3	TRBD2	-	CASSPRLLAGDDTQYF	TGTGCCAGCTCACCCCGGTTACTAGCGGGAGATGATACGCAGTATTTT
TRBV6-2/TRBV6-3	TRBJ2-7	-	many	CASSWSVYEQYF	TGTGCCAGCAGTTGGTCCGTTTACGAGCAGTACTTC
TRBV6-1	TRBJ2-7	-	-	CASSQVGERAEQYF	TGTGCCAGCAGCCAAGTAGGCGAAAGGGCCGAGCAGTACTTC
TRBV27	TRBJ1-1	-	many	CASSAFQGAENTEAFF	TGTGCCAGCAGTGCCTTTCAAGGGGCGGAGAACACTGAAGCTTTCTTT
TRBV4-3	TRBJ1-2	-	many	CASSQSAGDYGYTF	TGCGCCAGCAGCCAATCGGCAGGGGACTATGGCTACACCTTC
TRBV7-3	TRBJ1-3	-	-	CASSLTPGRTGNTIYF	TGTGCCAGCAGCTTAACCCCGGGAAGGACTGGAAACACCATATATTTT
TRBV6-2/TRBV6-3	TRBJ1-2	-	many	CASSSTGSTNYGYTF	TGTGCCAGCAGTTCGACAGGATCGACTAACTATGGCTACACCTTC
TRBV28	TRBJ2-2	-	-	CASSVREPNTGELFF	TGTGCCAGCAGTGTAAGGGAACCGAACACCGGGGAGCTGTTTTTT
TRBV28	TRBJ2-7	-	-	CASSPPGNSYEQYF	TGTGCCAGCAGTCCCCCCGGCAACTCCTACGAGCAGTACTTC
TRBV28	TRBJ1-2	-	-	CASSFRGNLGGYTF	TGTGCCAGCAGTTTTAGGGGAAACTTAGGAGGCTACACCTTC
TRBV2	TRBJ2-1	TRBD2	-	CASRAGGYNEQFF	TGTGCCAGCAGGGCGGGAGGCTACAATGAGCAGTTCTTC
TRBV6-2/TRBV6-3	TRBJ2-1	TRBD2	many	CASSYAPGLAGLGEQFF	TGTGCCAGCAGTTACGCCCCGGGACTAGCGGGACTGGGTGAGCAGTTCTTC
TRBV19	TRBJ2-3	-	-	CASSITLLWGDTQYF	TGTGCCAGTAGTATAACCCTCCTGTGGGGAGATACGCAGTATTTT
TRBV28	TRBJ2-3	-	many	CASGLRSTDTQYF	TGTGCCAGCGGGCTGAGGAGCACAGATACGCAGTATTTT